The clone carrying this TCR beta chain was observed a few times. The target antigen is unknown. The data were taken from a study of CD8 T cells in ankylosing spondylitis. Study results and limitations: Reported data indicate significant enrichment of disease-linked clones within matched ankylosing spondylitis synovial fluid. Among TCR beta sequences, a motif of under 10 highly homologous variants appeared characteristic of ankylosing spondylitis blood.

Quantitative 5'-RACE with molecular barcodes produced the TCR beta libraries. TCRdb passed the 5' RACE reads through MiXCR, listing each CDR3 protein once. The sample gives around 390,000 distinct CDR3 sequences, 20% to 25% of which show up once; roughly a sixth is in the top ten. The receptor comes from a male donor with ankylosing spondylitis. Sequencing was carried out using blood, either unsorted or a sorted T cell fraction (not recorded which).

CDR3 sequence: CASKMDSRETQYF. For the CDR3, the DNA is TGTGCCAGCAAAATGGACAGTAGAGAGACCCAGTACTTC. The V and J genes are TRBV6-6 and TRBJ2-5, with TRBD1 as a possible D gene (6 bases). Trimming shortened V by 7 bases and J by 4 bases, and 13 bases separated the two germline ends. Germline V gene data show CDR1 as MNHNY and CDR2 as SVGAGI (reference sequence). The CDR3 consists of 13 residues.